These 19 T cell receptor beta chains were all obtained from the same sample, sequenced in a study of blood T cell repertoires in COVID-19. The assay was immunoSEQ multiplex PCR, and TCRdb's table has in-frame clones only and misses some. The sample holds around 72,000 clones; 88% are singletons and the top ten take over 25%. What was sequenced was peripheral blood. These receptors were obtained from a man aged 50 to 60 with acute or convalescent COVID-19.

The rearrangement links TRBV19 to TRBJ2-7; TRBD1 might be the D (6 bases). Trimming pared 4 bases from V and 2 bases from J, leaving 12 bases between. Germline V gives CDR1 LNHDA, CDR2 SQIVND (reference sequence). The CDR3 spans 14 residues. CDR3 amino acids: CASSTPGHPYEQYF. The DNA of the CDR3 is TGTGCCAGTAGTACCCCGGGACACCCCTACGAGCAGTACTTC.

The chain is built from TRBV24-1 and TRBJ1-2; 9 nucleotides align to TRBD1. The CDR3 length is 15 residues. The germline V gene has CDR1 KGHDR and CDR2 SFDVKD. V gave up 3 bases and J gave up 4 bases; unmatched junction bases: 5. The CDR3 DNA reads TGTGCCACCAGTGATACGGGACAGGGCTTCTATGGCTACACCTTC. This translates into CATSDTGQGFYGYTF.

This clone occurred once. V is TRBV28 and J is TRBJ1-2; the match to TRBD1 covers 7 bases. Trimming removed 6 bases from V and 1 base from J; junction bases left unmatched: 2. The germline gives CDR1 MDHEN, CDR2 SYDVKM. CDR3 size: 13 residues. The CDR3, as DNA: TGTGCCAGCAGCCGGGACAGTAACTATGGCTACACCTTC. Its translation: CASSRDSNYGYTF.

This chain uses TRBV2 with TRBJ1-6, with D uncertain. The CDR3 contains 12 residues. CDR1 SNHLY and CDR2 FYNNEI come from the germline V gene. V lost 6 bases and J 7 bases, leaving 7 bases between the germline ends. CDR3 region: CASRQTNSPLHF. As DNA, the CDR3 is TGTGCCAGCAGGCAAACAAATTCACCCCTCCACTTT.

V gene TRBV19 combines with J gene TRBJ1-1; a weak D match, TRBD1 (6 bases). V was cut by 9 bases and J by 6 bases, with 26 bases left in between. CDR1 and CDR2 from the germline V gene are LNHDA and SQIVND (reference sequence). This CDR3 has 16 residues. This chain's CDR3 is CAREQGRRVKSAEAFF. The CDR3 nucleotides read TGTGCCAGGGAACAGGGTCGACGTGTGAAGAGCGCTGAAGCTTTCTTT.

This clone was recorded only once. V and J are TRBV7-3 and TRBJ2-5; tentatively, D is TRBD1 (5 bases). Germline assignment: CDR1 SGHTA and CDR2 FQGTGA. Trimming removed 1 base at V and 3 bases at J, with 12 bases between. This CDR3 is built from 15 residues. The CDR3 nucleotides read TGTGCCAGCAGCTTAATGGGCAGGGATAAAGAGACCCAGTACTTC. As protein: CASSLMGRDKETQYF.

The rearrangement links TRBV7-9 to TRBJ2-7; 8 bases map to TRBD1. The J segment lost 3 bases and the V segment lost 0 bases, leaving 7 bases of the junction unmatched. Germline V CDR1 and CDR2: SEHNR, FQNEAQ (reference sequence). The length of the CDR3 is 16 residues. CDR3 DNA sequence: TGTGCCAGCAGCTTAGCCGTGCGGACAGGGTTCTACGAGCAGTACTTC. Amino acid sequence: CASSLAVRTGFYEQYF.

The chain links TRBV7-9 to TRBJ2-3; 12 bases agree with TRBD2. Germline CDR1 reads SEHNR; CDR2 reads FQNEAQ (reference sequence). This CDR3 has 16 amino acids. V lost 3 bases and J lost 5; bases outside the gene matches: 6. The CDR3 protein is CASSLPSGGAKDTQYF. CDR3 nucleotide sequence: TGTGCCAGCAGCTTGCCTAGCGGGGGGGCCAAAGATACGCAGTATTTT.

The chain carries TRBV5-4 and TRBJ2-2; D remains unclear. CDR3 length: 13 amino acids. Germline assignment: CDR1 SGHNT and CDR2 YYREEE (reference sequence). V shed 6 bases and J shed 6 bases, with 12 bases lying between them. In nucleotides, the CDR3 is TGTGCCAGCACGCGTTTAACAGCCGGGGAGCTGTTTTTT. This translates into CASTRLTAGELFF.

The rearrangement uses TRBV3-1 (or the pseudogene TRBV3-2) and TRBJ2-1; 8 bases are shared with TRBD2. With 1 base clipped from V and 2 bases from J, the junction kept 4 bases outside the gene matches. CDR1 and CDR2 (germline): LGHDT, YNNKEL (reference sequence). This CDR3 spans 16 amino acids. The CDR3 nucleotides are TGTGCCAGCAGCCAAGTACCGGGGGGGCCCTACAATGAGCAGTTCTTC. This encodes CASSQVPGGPYNEQFF.

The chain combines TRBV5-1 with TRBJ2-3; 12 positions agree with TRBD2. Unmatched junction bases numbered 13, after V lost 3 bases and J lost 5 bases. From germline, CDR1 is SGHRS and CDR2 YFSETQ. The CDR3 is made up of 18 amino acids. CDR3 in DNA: TGCGCCAGCAGCTCGCTCCCGGCTAGCGGGGGGGCAGGAGATACGCAGTATTTT. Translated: CASSSLPASGGAGDTQYF.

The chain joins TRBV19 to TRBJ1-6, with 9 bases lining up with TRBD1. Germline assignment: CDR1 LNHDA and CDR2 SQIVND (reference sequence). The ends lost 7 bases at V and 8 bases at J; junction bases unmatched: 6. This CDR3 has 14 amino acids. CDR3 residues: CASKIRDRDSPLHF. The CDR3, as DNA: TGTGCCAGTAAGATCCGGGACAGGGATTCACCCCTCCACTTT.

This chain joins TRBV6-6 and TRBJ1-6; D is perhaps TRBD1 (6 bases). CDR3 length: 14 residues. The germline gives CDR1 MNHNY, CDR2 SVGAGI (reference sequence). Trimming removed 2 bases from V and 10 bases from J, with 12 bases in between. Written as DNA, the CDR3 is TGTGCCAGCAGTTACGACCAGGGGCGATCACCCCTCCACTTT. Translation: CASSYDQGRSPLHF.

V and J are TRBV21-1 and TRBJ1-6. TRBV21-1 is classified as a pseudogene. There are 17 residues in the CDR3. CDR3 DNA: TGTGCCAGCAGCAAAGCGCTAAGGCGGGGCTTTAATTCACCCCTCCACTTT. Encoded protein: CASSKALRRGFNSPLHF.

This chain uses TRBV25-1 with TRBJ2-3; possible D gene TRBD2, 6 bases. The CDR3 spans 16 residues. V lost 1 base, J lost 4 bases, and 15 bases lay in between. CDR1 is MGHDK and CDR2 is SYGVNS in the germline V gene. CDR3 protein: CASSEFLRGRADTQYF. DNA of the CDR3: TGTGCCAGCAGTGAATTTTTGCGGGGAAGGGCAGATACGCAGTATTTT. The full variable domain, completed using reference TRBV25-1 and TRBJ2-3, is EADIYQTPRYLVIGTGKKITLECSQTMGHDKMYWYQQDPGMELHLIHYSYGVNSTEKGDLSSESTVSRIRTEHFPLTLESARPSHTSQYLCASSEFLRGRADTQYFGPGTRLTVL.

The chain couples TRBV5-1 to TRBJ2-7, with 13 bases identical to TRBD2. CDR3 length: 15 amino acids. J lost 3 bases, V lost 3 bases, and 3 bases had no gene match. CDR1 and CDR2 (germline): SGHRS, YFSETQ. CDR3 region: CASSWGLAGHYEQYF. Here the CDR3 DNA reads TGCGCCAGCAGCTGGGGACTAGCGGGGCACTACGAGCAGTACTTC.

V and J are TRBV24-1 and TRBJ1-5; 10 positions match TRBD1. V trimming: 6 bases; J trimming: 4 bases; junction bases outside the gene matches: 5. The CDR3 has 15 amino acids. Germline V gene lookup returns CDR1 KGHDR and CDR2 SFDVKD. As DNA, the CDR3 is TGTGCCACCAGTCCGCGGACAGGGGGGAATCAGCCCCAGCATTTT. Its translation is CATSPRTGGNQPQHF.

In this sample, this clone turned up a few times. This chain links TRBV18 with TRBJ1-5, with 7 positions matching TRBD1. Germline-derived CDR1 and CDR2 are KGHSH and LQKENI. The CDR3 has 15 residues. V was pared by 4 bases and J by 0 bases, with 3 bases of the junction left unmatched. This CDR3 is CASSRGTASNQPQHF. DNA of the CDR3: TGTGCCAGCTCACGTGGGACAGCTAGCAATCAGCCCCAGCATTTT. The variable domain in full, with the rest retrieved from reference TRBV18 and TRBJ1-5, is NAGVMQNPRHLVRRRGQEARLRCSPMKGHSHVYWYRQLPEEGLKFMVYLQKENIIDESGMPKERFSAEFPKEGPSILRIQQVVRGDSAAYFCASSRGTASNQPQHFGDGTRLSIL.

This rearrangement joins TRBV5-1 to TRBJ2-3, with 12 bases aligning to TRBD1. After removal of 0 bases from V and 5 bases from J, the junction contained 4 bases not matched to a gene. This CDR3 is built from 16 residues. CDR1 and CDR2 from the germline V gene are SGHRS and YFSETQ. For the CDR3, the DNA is TGCGCCAGCAGCTTGGCCGGGACAGGGGGCCTAGATACGCAGTATTTT. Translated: CASSLAGTGGLDTQYF.